These 28 T cell receptor beta chains were sequenced from one sample in a study of T cell clusters in autoimmune cytopenias. Roughly 40,000 genome equivalents of blood DNA were amplified for TRB. One tube held mixed TRB-A and TRB-B primer pools for touch-down PCR. Reanalyzing the multiplex PCR reads, TCRdb keeps one entry per CDR3 protein, without DNA. The sample has 11,000 or so distinct CDR3 sequences. This sample was shared with a second study, whose subject was T cell repertoires in aging, cancer and after chemotherapy.

Sequencing was done on a sample of peripheral blood. Every receptor here comes from a human donor in good health.

The chain combines TRBV11-1 with TRBJ2-1; TCRdb returns TRBD2, unconfirmable since there is no DNA. This CDR3 contains 14 residues. Per the germline V gene, CDR1 is SGHAT and CDR2 is FQDESV (reference sequence). Here the CDR3 reads CASSLGPYDNEQFF.

This chain links TRBV20-1 with TRBJ1-1. This CDR3 spans 14 amino acids. CDR1 and CDR2 (germline): DFQATT, SNEGSKA (reference sequence). The CDR3 spells CSAWGGVMNTEAFF.

V gene TRBV28 combines with J gene TRBJ2-3. CDR1 is MDHEN, CDR2 SYDVKM, per germline. The CDR3 has 14 amino acids. The CDR3 is CASSSGRFTDTQYF.

This clonotype counts as medium-sized by frequency. The chain joins TRBV19 to TRBJ2-7; TCRdb selects TRBD1, and the lack of DNA leaves this call unchecked. This CDR3 has 15 residues. The germline V gene has CDR1 LNHDA and CDR2 SQIVND (reference sequence). CDR3 region: CASSLGTGLAYEQYF.

Measured by frequency, this clonotype is medium-sized. The J gene is TRBJ2-3, the V gene TRBV5-6; TCRdb names TRBD2, which stays unverified in the absence of DNA. The V gene's germline CDR1 is SGHDT and CDR2 YYEEEE. This CDR3 contains 13 residues. This CDR3 is CASSRESTDTQYF.

This clonotype is classed as medium-sized (0.01 to 0.1%) by frequency. V gene TRBV11-1 combines with J gene TRBJ2-1; absent DNA, TCRdb's TRBD1 call cannot be checked. The CDR3 runs 17 residues. The V gene's germline CDR1 is SGHAT and CDR2 FQDESV (reference sequence). The CDR3 here is CASSRHQQGGAQNEQFF.

This clonotype is classed as medium-sized by frequency. The V and J genes are TRBV29-1 and TRBJ2-3; checking the TCRdb D call of TRBD2 is not possible without DNA. Germline V gives CDR1 SQVTM, CDR2 ANQGSEA. The CDR3 extends over 14 amino acids. CDR3 loop: CSVEGTSGTDTQYF.

V and J are TRBV30 and TRBJ1-1; the TRBD1 assignment by TCRdb is unverifiable without DNA. The CDR3 is 16 amino acids. Germline values: CDR1 GTSNPN, CDR2 SVGIG (reference sequence). CDR3 in amino acids: CAWDHAPGQGSGAAFF.

The chain combines TRBV10-3 with TRBJ2-2. This CDR3 contains 13 residues. Germline values: CDR1 ENHRY, CDR2 SYGVKD. The CDR3 loop is CAISVPYTGELFF.

This chain links TRBV14 with TRBJ1-6. The CDR3 is 12 residues long. Germline CDR1 is SGHDN and CDR2 is FVKESK. This CDR3 reads CASSLRNSPLHF. Full variable domain (outside the CDR3, taken from reference TRBV14 and TRBJ1-6): EAGVTQFPSHSVIEKGQTVTLRCDPISGHDNLYWYRRVMGKEIKFLLHFVKESKQDESGMPNNRFLAERTGGTYSTLKVQPAELEDSGVYFCASSLRNSPLHFGNGTRLTVT.

The chain is built from TRBV19 and TRBJ1-5; TCRdb designates TRBD1, a call that cannot be tested without DNA. Germline lookup yields CDR1 LNHDA and CDR2 SQIVND (reference sequence). The CDR3 contains 15 residues. The CDR3: CASRAPEGSWQPQHF.

The chain recombines TRBV7-9 with TRBJ2-1; as DNA is missing, the TRBD1 call by TCRdb cannot be tested. The CDR3 totals 16 residues. Germline values: CDR1 SEHNR, CDR2 FQNEAQ (reference sequence). This CDR3 reads CASSSNREVRGNEQFF. The variable domain in full, with the rest retrieved from reference TRBV7-9 and TRBJ2-1, is DTGVSQNPRHKITKRGQNVTFRCDPISEHNRLYWYRQTLGQGPEFLTYFQNEAQLEKSRLLSDRFSAERPKGSFSTLEIQRTEQGDSAMYLCASSSNREVRGNEQFFGPGTRLTVL.

The CDR3: CASSFRAGRPRVDTEAFF. The V call is TRBV19, the J call TRBJ1-1; TCRdb returns TRBD1, unconfirmable since there is no DNA. This CDR3 is built from 18 residues. Germline V lookup: CDR1 LNHDA, CDR2 SQIVND (reference sequence).

The chain couples TRBV6-2 or TRBV6-3 to TRBJ2-1; as DNA is missing, the TRBD1 call by TCRdb cannot be tested. The CDR3 sequence is 14 residues long. Germline values: CDR1 MNHEY, CDR2 SVGEGT. CDR3 loop: CASRRQGNYNEQFF.

The rearrangement links TRBV12-3 or TRBV12-4 to TRBJ2-6; no DNA is available, so the TRBD1 call from TCRdb remains unchecked. CDR3 size: 15 residues. The CDR3 loop is CASQDRGSGANVLTF.

V gene TRBV7-9 combines with J gene TRBJ2-6. This CDR3 is built from 15 residues. Germline V lookup: CDR1 SEHNR, CDR2 FQNEAQ (reference sequence). The CDR3 region is CASSQVGRGANVLTF.

The chain is built from TRBV20-1 and TRBJ1-1; no DNA is available, so the TRBD1 call from TCRdb remains unchecked. Per the germline V gene, CDR1 is DFQATT and CDR2 is SNEGSKA (reference sequence). The length of the CDR3 is 15 residues. This CDR3 is CSARDWGAGSTEAFF.

By frequency, this clonotype registers medium-sized. The J gene is TRBJ2-5, the V gene TRBV18; lacking DNA, the TRBD1 call made by TCRdb goes unchecked. CDR1 is KGHSH and CDR2 is LQKENI in the germline V gene. The CDR3 runs 16 residues. The CDR3 protein is CASSLTVQGRTKTQYF.

The V and J genes are TRBV29-1 and TRBJ1-1; TCRdb's D call of TRBD1 is untestable without DNA. The CDR3 spans 13 residues. Per germline, CDR1 SQVTM and CDR2 ANQGSEA. This CDR3 is CSVVARGSGEAFF.

The gene calls are TRBV7-9 and TRBJ2-7. This CDR3 comprises 13 residues. CDR1 is SEHNR and CDR2 is FQNEAQ in the germline V gene (reference sequence). The chain's CDR3 is CASSLVQVSEQYF.

J is TRBJ1-5 and V is TRBV5-4; the TRBD1 assignment by TCRdb is unverifiable without DNA. Germline lookup yields CDR1 SGHNT and CDR2 YYREEE (reference sequence). The CDR3 consists of 14 residues. The CDR3 reads CASSFTGDNQPQHF.

The rearrangement links TRBV11-1 to TRBJ2-7; TCRdb gives TRBD2 as the D gene, but with no DNA this cannot be confirmed. This CDR3 has 18 amino acids. CDR1 SGHAT and CDR2 FQDESV come from the germline V gene (reference sequence). The CDR3: CASSLDRRGLAGPYEQYF.

The chain employs TRBV5-1 and TRBJ1-2; TCRdb proposes TRBD1, but this gene call is untestable without DNA. The CDR3 contains 13 residues. The germline gives CDR1 SGHRS, CDR2 YFSETQ. CDR3 protein: CASSSQGDYGYTF. Drawing the rest from reference TRBV5-1 and TRBJ1-2, the complete variable domain is KAGVTQTPRYLIKTRGQQVTLSCSPISGHRSVSWYQQTPGQGLQFLFEYFSETQRNKGNFPGRFSGRQFSNSRSEMNVSTLELGDSALYLCASSSQGDYGYTFGSGTRLTVV.

The V gene is TRBV27, the J gene TRBJ1-2. CDR1 is MNHEY and CDR2 is SMNVEV in the germline V gene (reference sequence). This CDR3 contains 13 residues. The CDR3 here is CASGRILADGYTF.

The chain links TRBV5-6 to TRBJ1-2; checking the TCRdb D call of TRBD1 is not possible without DNA. The CDR3 loop spans 15 amino acids. Germline V gene data show CDR1 as SGHDT and CDR2 as YYEEEE. This CDR3 reads CASSLIQVTGYGYTF.

The rearrangement joins TRBV12-3 or TRBV12-4 to TRBJ2-3; without DNA, the TCRdb call of TRBD1 cannot be checked. The CDR3 length is 14 residues. The CDR3 protein is CASSEGAGWDTQYF.

The genes are TRBV5-6 and TRBJ1-4; the TCRdb D gene call, TRBD1, has no DNA to confirm it. The CDR3 spans 14 residues. Germline lookup yields CDR1 SGHDT and CDR2 YYEEEE. CDR3 in amino acids: CASSGDSLDEKLFF.

This clonotype is identified as medium-sized from frequency. The gene calls are TRBV6-5 and TRBJ2-7. Germline V gene data show CDR1 as MNHEY and CDR2 as SVGAGI. The CDR3 totals 12 residues. The CDR3 is CASSSGTYEQYF.